This TCR beta chain was recovered during a study of CD8+CD57+ T cells in acquired aplastic anemia. The overall study: When averaged, DNA from sorted CD4+ and CD8+ cells came to around 3.1 ug. Among healthy donors, CD4+ cells averaged about 9.9 million reads.

About this clonotype itself: Its cognate antigen is unknown.

Regarding the study as a whole: Both patients and controls carried the same twenty-nine CD8+ CDR3 sequences. Patients versus controls showed no significant CD8+ Simpson's diversity difference.

Trimming removed 5 bases at V and 0 bases at J, with 11 bases between. The CDR3 extends over 15 amino acids. Germline CDR1 is MNHEY and CDR2 is SVGAGI. The template used for profiling TCR beta VDJ and CDR3 was genomic DNA. One entry per CDR3 protein results from TCRdb running MiXCR on the reads. Here the sample spans about 180,000 distinct CDR3 sequences, around 45% being singletons. This chain uses TRBV6-5 with TRBJ1-5, with D unclear. The origin of this receptor is a human donor in good health. Sequencing was done on a sample of sorted CD4+, CD8+, or CD8+CD57+ T cells (not recorded which) from PBMCs. The CDR3 nucleotides read TGTGCCAGCAGTCACCTCCGGGGTAGCAATCAGCCCCAGCATTTT. Amino acid sequence: CASSHLRGSNQPQHF.